What follows are 30 T cell receptor beta chains derived from one specimen sequenced in a study of blood T cell repertoires in COVID-19. TCRdb keeps only in-frame clones here, not all; method: immunoSEQ multiplex PCR. This table holds a few hundred thousand clones, more than 70% found once. The sample taken for sequencing was PBMCs or T cells enriched from blood (not recorded which). The receptors stem from a man in his forties in a cohort exposed to, infected with or recovered from COVID-19 (not recorded which).

This clone was seen only a few times. This chain links TRBV5-1 with TRBJ2-6; TRBD1 matches 9 bases. The CDR3 is 17 residues long. After removal of 4 bases from V and 2 bases from J, the junction contained 7 bases not matched to a gene. Germline CDR1 reads SGHRS; CDR2 reads YFSETQ. The CDR3 reads CASSTGQGRTGANVLTF. In DNA form, the CDR3 reads TGCGCCAGCAGCACCGGACAGGGGAGGACTGGGGCCAACGTCCTGACTTTC.

V gene TRBV18 combines with J gene TRBJ1-1, with a tentative D call TRBD1 (6 bases). Between the trimmed V and J ends, which lost 3 bases and 0 bases, there was a span of 17 bases. The CDR3 runs 17 residues. Germline values: CDR1 KGHSH, CDR2 LQKENI. The CDR3 coding sequence is TGTGCCAGCTCACCGGCAGGGGTTTTAAATGTGAACACTGAAGCTTTCTTT. It yields the protein CASSPAGVLNVNTEAFF.

V is TRBV6-5 and J is TRBJ1-5; 10 bases are a match to TRBD1. Germline V gene data show CDR1 as MNHEY and CDR2 as SVGAGI. This CDR3 has 14 amino acids. V lost 5 bases and J lost 6; bases outside the gene matches: 4. The CDR3 DNA reads as TGTGCCAGCAGTCCAGGGACAGGGGTTCAGCCCCAGCATTTT. Its protein product is CASSPGTGVQPQHF.

This clone appeared a single time. The V gene is TRBV7-8, the J gene TRBJ1-2; D may be TRBD1 (6 bases). The CDR3 has 13 amino acids. V was trimmed by 1 base and J by 6 bases, leaving 9 bases between them. Germline lookup yields CDR1 SGHVS and CDR2 FQNEAQ. The CDR3 DNA reads TGTGCCAGCAGCTTAGTGGGGGCGGATGGCTACACCTTC. It specifies CASSLVGADGYTF. The full variable domain, its missing parts supplied by reference TRBV7-8 and TRBJ1-2, is GAGVSQSPRYKVAKRGQDVALRCDPISGHVSLFWYQQALGQGPEFLTYFQNEAQLDKSGLPSDRFFAERPEGSVSTLKIQRTQQEDSAVYLCASSLVGADGYTFGSGTRLTVV.

The rearrangement uses TRBV6-1 and TRBJ2-1; TRBD2 is a possible D gene (6 bases). Germline-derived CDR1 and CDR2 are MNHNS and SASEGT. V lost 7 bases and J 2 bases, leaving 18 bases between the germline ends. The CDR3 covers 16 residues. This CDR3 reads CASTEAGTQPYNEQFF. CDR3 nucleotides: TGTGCCAGCACTGAGGCCGGGACTCAACCCTACAATGAGCAGTTCTTC.

The gene calls are TRBV6-1 and TRBJ2-5, with 14 bases aligning to TRBD2. Per germline, CDR1 MNHNS and CDR2 SASEGT. V shed 3 bases, J shed 5 bases, and the junction held 5 bases outside the gene matches. The CDR3 spans 16 residues. The CDR3 DNA reads as TGTGCCAGCAGTGAGACTAGCGGGAGGGCCTGGGAGACCCAGTACTTC. It specifies CASSETSGRAWETQYF.

This chain joins TRBV30 and TRBJ2-3; the D is unclear. This CDR3 is 12 amino acids long. Trimming shortened V by 4 bases and J by 1 base, and 6 bases separated the two germline ends. CDR1 and CDR2 from the germline V gene are GTSNPN and SVGIG (reference sequence). The CDR3 region is CAWTPGTDTQYF. The CDR3, as DNA: TGTGCCTGGACTCCCGGCACAGATACGCAGTATTTT.

The chain links TRBV19 to TRBJ1-1, with D uncertain. Looked up from germline, CDR1 is LNHDA and CDR2 is SQIVND (reference sequence). The V end was cut by 2 bases, the J end by 3 bases, with 10 bases between. The CDR3 has 14 residues. The CDR3 region is CASSISELHTEAFF. The CDR3, as DNA: TGTGCCAGTAGTATATCTGAACTACACACTGAAGCTTTCTTT.

This clone turned up a few times. The V and J genes are TRBV3-1 (or the pseudogene TRBV3-2) and TRBJ1-2; the match to TRBD1 covers 7 bases. J lost 5 bases, V lost 2 bases, and 8 bases had no gene match. Looked up from germline, CDR1 is LGHDT and CDR2 is YNNKEL (reference sequence). This CDR3 region has 15 residues. The CDR3 coding sequence is TGTGCCAGCAGCCAAAAGACAGGGTCGGCATATGGCTACACCTTC. Its translation is CASSQKTGSAYGYTF.

This clone has just one count. The chain employs TRBV18 and TRBJ1-1; no firm D call. Trimming cost V 3 bases and J 4 bases, with 3 bases left between them. The CDR3 is 11 residues long. Germline V gene sequence: CDR1 KGHSH, CDR2 LQKENI. CDR3 nucleotide sequence: TGTGCCAGCTCACCGGCCACTGAAGCTTTCTTT. Its protein product is CASSPATEAFF.

V usage is TRBV11-2 and J usage is TRBJ1-1; D unresolved. The CDR3 is 13 amino acids. The ends were cut back, 5 bases at V and 0 bases at J, with 7 bases in the middle. Germline CDR1 SGHAT, CDR2 FQNNGV. CDR3 sequence: CASSHNMNTEAFF. The CDR3 coding sequence is TGTGCCAGCAGCCATAACATGAACACTGAAGCTTTCTTT.

The V gene is TRBV5-1, the J gene TRBJ1-1; D remains unclear. This CDR3 has 13 residues. The germline V and J ends were trimmed by 4 bases and 1 base, with 8 bases remaining between them. From germline, CDR1 is SGHRS and CDR2 YFSETQ. CDR3 sequence reads: CASSRNGNTEAFF. Written as DNA, the CDR3 is TGCGCCAGCAGCCGAAACGGGAACACTGAAGCTTTCTTT.

This clone was observed once. The chain is built from TRBV28 and TRBJ1-2, with 8 positions matching TRBD1. The V segment lost 6 bases and the J segment 3 bases; nucleotides outside the gene matches: 6. The germline V gene has CDR1 MDHEN and CDR2 SYDVKM. There are 14 residues in the CDR3. CDR3 coding DNA: TGTGCCAGCAGACGGACAGGGAGTGACTATGGCTACACCTTC. Its translation: CASRRTGSDYGYTF.

The chain couples TRBV2 to TRBJ1-6, with a possible D match to TRBD1 (6 bases). The germline CDR1 and CDR2 sequences are SNHLY and FYNNEI. Trimming left V 8 bases short and J 4 bases short, with 15 bases between. The CDR3 sequence is 15 residues long. DNA for the CDR3: TGTGCCAGCGGACATCGGACAGCTTATAATTCACCCCTCCACTTT. This gives the protein CASGHRTAYNSPLHF.

V usage is TRBV3-1 (or the pseudogene TRBV3-2) and J usage is TRBJ1-1; D gene unclear. Germline CDR1 and CDR2: LGHDT and YNNKEL (reference sequence). The CDR3 length is 13 residues. V was pared by 2 bases and J by 0 bases, with 4 bases between. The CDR3 loop reads CASSQLMNTEAFF. The CDR3 region has the DNA TGTGCCAGCAGCCAATTAATGAACACTGAAGCTTTCTTT.

The rearrangement joins TRBV7-8 to TRBJ2-1; no firm D call. V lost 0 bases and J lost 0, with 9 bases in between. This CDR3 spans 16 amino acids. In germline, CDR1 is SGHVS, CDR2 FQNEAQ. CDR3: CASSLAAVSSYNEQFF. The CDR3 region has the DNA TGTGCCAGCAGCTTAGCGGCGGTGAGCTCCTACAATGAGCAGTTCTTC.

V is TRBV3-1 (or the pseudogene TRBV3-2) and J is TRBJ2-3, with 14 bases that match TRBD2. Germline loops: CDR1 LGHDT, CDR2 YNNKEL (reference sequence). The CDR3 covers 19 residues. Trimming cost V 1 base and J 2 bases; bases outside gene matches: 8. Here the CDR3 DNA reads TGTGCCAGCAGCCAAGGGGCAGGGACTAGCGGGAGCTCCACAGATACGCAGTATTTT. This codes for CASSQGAGTSGSSTDTQYF.

The V gene is TRBV6-5, the J gene TRBJ2-2; 7 bases match TRBD2. The CDR3 is 15 amino acids. From germline, CDR1 is MNHEY and CDR2 SVGAGI. The V and J ends lost 10 bases and 3 bases, in that order; junction bases with no gene match: 11. Written as DNA, the CDR3 is TGTGCCACCAAGGGAGGGCGGGAGTACACCGGGGAGCTGTTTTTT. Encoded protein: CATKGGREYTGELFF.

This clone showed up just a few times. This sequence joins TRBV27 and TRBJ2-2, with 7 bases identical to TRBD1. Germline CDR1 reads MNHEY; CDR2 reads SMNVEV (reference sequence). V was pared by 10 bases and J by 0 bases, with 5 bases of the junction left unmatched. CDR3 size: 14 residues. The CDR3 DNA is TGTGCCATCAGGGGGACAGCGAACACCGGGGAGCTGTTTTTT. Protein sequence: CAIRGTANTGELFF.

V gene TRBV9 combines with J gene TRBJ2-3, with TRBD2 matching over 13 bases. The CDR3 contains 16 residues. Trimming at V came to 3 bases and at J to 2 bases, leaving 3 bases not matched to a gene. Germline V gene data show CDR1 as SGDLS and CDR2 as YYNGEE. CDR3 residues: CASSGGTSGTTDTQYF. CDR3 nucleotides: TGTGCCAGCAGCGGGGGGACTAGCGGGACCACAGATACGCAGTATTTT.

The chain has TRBV6-5 and TRBJ2-3; 8 positions agree with TRBD2. The CDR3 has 15 residues. V dropped 6 bases and J dropped 4; count of bases not matched to a gene: 9. The V gene's germline CDR1 is MNHEY and CDR2 SVGAGI. For the CDR3, the DNA is TGTGCCAGCAGCCCCGGGACTAGAATCCCAGATACGCAGTATTTT. This translates into CASSPGTRIPDTQYF.

The V and J genes are TRBV18 and TRBJ2-7; 10 bases match TRBD1. The CDR3 loop spans 16 amino acids. V was clipped by 1 base and J by 4 bases; unmatched bases: 7. CDR1 and CDR2 from the germline V gene are KGHSH and LQKENI. CDR3 in DNA: TGTGCCAGCTCACCACAGACCGGGACAGGGGCGTACGAGCAGTACTTC. Translation gives CASSPQTGTGAYEQYF.

The rearrangement joins TRBV30 to TRBJ1-4, with D uncertain. Trimming removed 1 base at V and 6 bases at J, with 12 bases between. Germline V gene sequence: CDR1 GTSNPN, CDR2 SVGIG (reference sequence). The CDR3 extends over 14 amino acids. CDR3 DNA sequence: TGTGCCTGGAGTGGAGCCAGGAATTATGAAAAACTGTTTTTT. Translated, it gives CAWSGARNYEKLFF. Looking up the rest from reference TRBV30 and TRBJ1-4 gives the full variable domain: SQTIHQWPATLVQPVGSPLSLECTVEGTSNPNLYWYRQAAGRGLQLLFYSVGIGQISSEVPQNLSASRPQDRQFILSSKKLLLSDSGFYLCAWSGARNYEKLFFGSGTQLSVL.

The chain is built from TRBV11-2 and TRBJ1-4; TRBD1 matches 8 bases. J lost 7 bases, V lost 5 bases, and 9 bases had no gene match. CDR3 length: 15 amino acids. Germline-derived CDR1 and CDR2 are SGHAT and FQNNGV. The CDR3 here is CASSPQGAGSEKLFF. The CDR3 DNA reads TGTGCCAGCAGCCCGCAGGGGGCGGGTAGTGAAAAACTGTTTTTT.

V and J are TRBV19 and TRBJ2-1; 9 bases are a match to TRBD2. The CDR3 sequence is 15 residues long. Germline CDR1 reads LNHDA; CDR2 reads SQIVND (reference sequence). J lost 2 bases, V lost 1 base, and 0 bases had no gene match. This CDR3 reads CASSIVAGAYNEQFF. The DNA for the CDR3 is TGTGCCAGTAGTATAGTAGCGGGGGCCTACAATGAGCAGTTCTTC.

This clone was observed a few times. J is TRBJ2-7 and V is TRBV18; 11 bases map to TRBD2. The CDR3 extends over 15 amino acids. With 5 bases clipped from V and 0 bases from J, the junction kept 3 bases outside the gene matches. CDR1 is KGHSH and CDR2 is LQKENI in the germline V gene. The CDR3 protein is CASSVAGGSSYEQYF. The CDR3 bases are TGTGCCAGCTCAGTAGCGGGAGGGAGCTCCTACGAGCAGTACTTC.

The chain combines TRBV19 with TRBJ1-5, with TRBD1 matching 7 bases. Trimming at V came to 4 bases and at J to 8 bases, leaving 11 bases not matched to a gene. This CDR3 is built from 15 residues. Germline V gives CDR1 LNHDA, CDR2 SQIVND (reference sequence). This CDR3 is CASSRFRQGQEPQHF. CDR3 nucleotides: TGTGCCAGTAGTAGATTCCGACAGGGTCAGGAGCCCCAGCATTTT.

This sequence joins TRBV18 and TRBJ1-5, with a weak D call TRBD1 (5 bases). The germline CDR1 and CDR2 sequences are KGHSH and LQKENI. Trimming pared 5 bases from V and 5 bases from J, leaving 10 bases between. The CDR3 consists of 13 residues. The chain's CDR3 is CASSGARDQPQHF. The CDR3 nucleotides read TGTGCCAGCTCAGGGGCCAGAGATCAGCCCCAGCATTTT.

In its sample, this clone was seen a few times. This chain uses TRBV2 with TRBJ2-4; D perhaps matches TRBD1 (6 bases). V was cut by 3 bases and J by 8 bases, with 8 bases left in between. CDR3 size: 12 residues. Germline-derived CDR1 and CDR2 are SNHLY and FYNNEI. CDR3 sequence: CASSENRDIQYF. The CDR3 DNA follows: TGTGCCAGCAGTGAGAACAGGGACATTCAGTACTTC. Full variable domain (remainder filled in from reference TRBV2 and TRBJ2-4): EPEVTQTPSHQVTQMGQEVILRCVPISNHLYFYWYRQILGQKVEFLVSFYNNEISEKSEIFDDQFSVERPDGSNFTLKIRSTKLEDSAMYFCASSENRDIQYFGAGTRLSVL.

The chain joins TRBV19 to TRBJ1-1, with 8 bases lining up with TRBD1. V was pared by 2 bases and J by 2 bases, with 7 bases of the junction left unmatched. The CDR3 totals 16 residues. CDR1 and CDR2 from the germline V gene are LNHDA and SQIVND (reference sequence). The DNA for the CDR3 is TGTGCCAGTAGTATACCCACCGGACAGGGAAACACTGAAGCTTTCTTT. This encodes CASSIPTGQGNTEAFF.